Following are 3 T cell receptor beta chains from one sample sequenced in a study of vaccination effects on CD4 cells after COVID-19. Around day 10 of culture, CD4+ T cells were separated out. Either the mRNA-1273 or the BNT162b2 vaccine was given to participants as two doses. The antigens of these receptors remain unknown. Sequencing used immunoSEQ multiplex PCR; TCRdb keeps in-frame clones, though not all of them. The top ten hold about 2% of the sample, which has approximately 74,000 clones, about 73% seen once. The sample was CD4+ T cells from PBMCs cultured without peptide, taken after COVID-19 vaccination. All receptors come from a human donor who received a COVID-19 vaccine.

J is TRBJ1-2 and V is TRBV30; no reliable D call. The CDR3 is made up of 14 amino acids. Germline CDR1 is GTSNPN and CDR2 is SVGIG (reference sequence). V was clipped by 4 bases and J by 4 bases, with 16 bases between them. CDR3 sequence: CAWKLQRVAYGYTF. The CDR3, as DNA: TGTGCCTGGAAACTACAGAGAGTAGCCTATGGCTACACCTTC.

The CDR3 DNA reads TGTGCCAGCAGCCTAAAGACAGGGGGCGCCGAGACCCAGTACTTC. Encoded protein: CASSLKTGGAETQYF. The chain links TRBV7-2 to TRBJ2-5; 10 nucleotides agree with TRBD1. The V and J ends lost 5 bases and 5 bases, in that order; junction bases with no gene match: 8. The CDR3 covers 15 residues. The germline gives CDR1 SGHTA, CDR2 FQGNSA. The entire variable domain, with the rest obtained from reference TRBV7-2 and TRBJ2-5, is as follows: GAGVSQSPSNKVTEKGKDVELRCDPISGHTALYWYRQSLGQGLEFLIYFQGNSAPDKSGLPSDRFSAERTGGSVSTLTIQRTQQEDSAVYLCASSLKTGGAETQYFGPGTRLLVL.

The V call is TRBV6-6, the J call TRBJ1-3; possible D gene TRBD1, 5 bases. Trimming stripped 7 bases from V and 2 bases from J, with 15 bases between. This CDR3 comprises 15 residues. CDR1 is MNHNY and CDR2 is SVGAGI in the germline V gene (reference sequence). The CDR3 here is CASINRDRPGNTIYF. CDR3 DNA: TGTGCCAGCATCAACCGGGACCGCCCTGGAAACACCATATATTTT.